This T cell receptor beta chain came from a study of T-cell memory formation after mild COVID-19. Study summary: TCR clusters were mostly donor specific. Findings of the study overall: Day 15 to 85 contractors were CD4/CD8 balanced; later expanders leaned CD4+. Prior to infection, memory already included some responding clones, suggesting cross-reactive memory joined.

Notes on this clonotype: Its antigen remains unidentified.

Germline CDR1 KGHDR, CDR2 SFDVKD. The V segment lost 3 bases and the J segment 4 bases; nucleotides outside the gene matches: 2. The CDR3 sequence is 14 residues long. TCRdb passed the 5' RACE reads through MiXCR, listing each CDR3 protein once. The table has around 450,000 distinct CDR3 sequences, 20% to 25% seen once; the top ten hold around 8.8%. This sequence originates from an adult woman who had mild COVID-19 (a few samples of this study predate the infection). Cell type and time point are not known. V usage is TRBV24-1 and J usage is TRBJ2-1, with TRBD1 identical over 7 bases. Input material: PBMCs or a T cell subset sorted from them (not recorded which). CDR3 region: CATSDPGGYNEQFF. The DNA of the CDR3 is TGTGCCACCAGTGATCCAGGGGGATACAATGAGCAGTTCTTC.